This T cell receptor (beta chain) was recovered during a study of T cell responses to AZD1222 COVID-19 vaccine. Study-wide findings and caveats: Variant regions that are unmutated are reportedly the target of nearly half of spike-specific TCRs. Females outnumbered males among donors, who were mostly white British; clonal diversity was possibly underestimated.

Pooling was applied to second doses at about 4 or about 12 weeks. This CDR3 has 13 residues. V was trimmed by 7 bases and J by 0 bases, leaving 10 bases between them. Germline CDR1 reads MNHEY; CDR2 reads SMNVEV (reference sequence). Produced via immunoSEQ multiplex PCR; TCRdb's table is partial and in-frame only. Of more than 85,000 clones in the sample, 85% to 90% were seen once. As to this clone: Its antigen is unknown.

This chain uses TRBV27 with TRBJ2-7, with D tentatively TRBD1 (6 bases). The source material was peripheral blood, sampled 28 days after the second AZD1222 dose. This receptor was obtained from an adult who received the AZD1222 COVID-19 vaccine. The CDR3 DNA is TGTGCCAGCAAAGCGGACAGCTCCTACGAGCAGTACTTC. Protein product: CASKADSSYEQYF.